This T cell receptor beta chain was sequenced in a study of OX40 agonist ivuxolimab in advanced cancers. Study-wide background: Ivuxolimab was delivered to patients intravenously every 2 weeks at doses spanning 0.01 to 10 mg/kg. Dose-escalation patients' cancers were hepatocellular carcinoma, melanoma, renal cell or head and neck cancer.

Anyone with autoimmune disease history or systemic immunosuppression was excluded. The V gene's germline CDR1 is MNHEY and CDR2 SVGAGI. V was shortened by 2 bases and J by 8 bases, with 9 bases between the two germline ends. This CDR3 has 12 amino acids. Study-level findings and limits: By week 6 at 0.1 to 3.0 mg/kg, blood CD4+ and CD8+ T cells had expanded clonally.

The data were produced by immunoSEQ multiplex PCR, yet TCRdb's version contains in-frame clones alone and is incomplete. Of some 86,000 clones listed, 87% are singletons. For this clone: Its matching antigen is unknown.

The receptor was derived from an adult with an advanced solid tumor such as melanoma, head and neck, liver or kidney cancer. Sequenced material: CD4+ or CD8+ T cells sorted from blood, taken in a trial of the OX40 agonist ivuxolimab. The chain has TRBV6-5 and TRBJ1-2; D is unclear. This CDR3 is CASSYVYGGYTF. DNA for the CDR3: TGTGCCAGCAGTTACGTATATGGGGGCTACACCTTC.